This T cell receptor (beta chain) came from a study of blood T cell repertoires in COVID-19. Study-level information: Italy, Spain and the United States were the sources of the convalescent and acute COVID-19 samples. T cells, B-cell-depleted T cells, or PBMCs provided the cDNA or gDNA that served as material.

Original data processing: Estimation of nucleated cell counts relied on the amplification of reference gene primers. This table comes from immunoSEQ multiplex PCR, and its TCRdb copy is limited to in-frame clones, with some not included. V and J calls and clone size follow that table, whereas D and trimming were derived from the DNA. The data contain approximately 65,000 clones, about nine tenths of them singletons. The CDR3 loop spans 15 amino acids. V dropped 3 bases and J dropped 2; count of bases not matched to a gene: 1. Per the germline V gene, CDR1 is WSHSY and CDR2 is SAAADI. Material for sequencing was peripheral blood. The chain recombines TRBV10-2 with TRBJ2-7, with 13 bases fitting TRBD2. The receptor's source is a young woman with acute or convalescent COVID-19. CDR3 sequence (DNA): TGCGCCAGCAGTGACGGGACTAGCGGGACCTACGAGCAGTACTTC. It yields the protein CASSDGTSGTYEQYF.